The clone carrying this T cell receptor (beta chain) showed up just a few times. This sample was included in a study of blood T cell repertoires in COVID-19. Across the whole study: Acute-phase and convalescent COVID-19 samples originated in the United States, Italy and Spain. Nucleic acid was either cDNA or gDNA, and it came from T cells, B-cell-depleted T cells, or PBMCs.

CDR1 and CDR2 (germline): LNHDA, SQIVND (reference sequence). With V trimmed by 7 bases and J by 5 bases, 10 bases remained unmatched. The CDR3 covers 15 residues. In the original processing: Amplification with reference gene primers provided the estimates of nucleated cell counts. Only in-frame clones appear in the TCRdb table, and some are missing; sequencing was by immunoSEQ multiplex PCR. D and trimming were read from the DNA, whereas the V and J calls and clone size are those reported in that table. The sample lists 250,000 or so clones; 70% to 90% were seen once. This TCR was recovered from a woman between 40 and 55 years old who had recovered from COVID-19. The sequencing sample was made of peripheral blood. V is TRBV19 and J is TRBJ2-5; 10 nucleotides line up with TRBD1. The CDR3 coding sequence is TGTGCCAGTACCCGGACAGGGGGGGGGATGGAGACCCAGTACTTC. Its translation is CASTRTGGGMETQYF.